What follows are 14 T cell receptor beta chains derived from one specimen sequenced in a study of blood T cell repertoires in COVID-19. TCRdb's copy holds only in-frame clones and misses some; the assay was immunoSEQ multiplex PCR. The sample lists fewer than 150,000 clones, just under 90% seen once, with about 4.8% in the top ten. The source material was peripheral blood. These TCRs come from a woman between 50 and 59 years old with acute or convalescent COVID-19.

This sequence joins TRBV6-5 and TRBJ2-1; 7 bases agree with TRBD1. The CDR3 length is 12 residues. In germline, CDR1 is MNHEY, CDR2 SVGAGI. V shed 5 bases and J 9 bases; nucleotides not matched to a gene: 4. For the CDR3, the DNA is TGTGCCAGCAGTCCCCCAGGGGGTGAGCAGTTCTTC. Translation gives CASSPPGGEQFF.

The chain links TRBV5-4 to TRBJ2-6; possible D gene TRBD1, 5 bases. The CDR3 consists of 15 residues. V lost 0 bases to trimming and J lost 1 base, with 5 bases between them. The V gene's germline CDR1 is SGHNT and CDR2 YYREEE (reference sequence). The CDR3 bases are TGTGCCAGCAGCTTGGACAGGTCTGGGGCCAACGTCCTGACTTTC. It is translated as CASSLDRSGANVLTF. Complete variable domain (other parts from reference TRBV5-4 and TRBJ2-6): ETGVTQSPTHLIKTRGQQVTLRCSSQSGHNTVSWYQQALGQGPQFIFQYYREEENGRGNFPPRFSGLQFPNYSSELNVNALELDDSALYLCASSLDRSGANVLTFGAGSRLTVL.

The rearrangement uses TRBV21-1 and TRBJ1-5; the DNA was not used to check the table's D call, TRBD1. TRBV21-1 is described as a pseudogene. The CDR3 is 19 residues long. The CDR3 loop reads CASTLLYRDRGSSNQPQHF. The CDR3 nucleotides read TGTGCCAGCACCCTACTTTACCGGGACAGGGGGAGTAGCAATCAGCCCCAGCATTTT.

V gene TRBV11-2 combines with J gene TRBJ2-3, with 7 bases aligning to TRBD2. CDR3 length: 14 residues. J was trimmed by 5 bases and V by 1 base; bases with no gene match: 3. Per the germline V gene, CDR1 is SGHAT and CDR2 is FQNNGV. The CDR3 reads CASSLVSGGDTQYF. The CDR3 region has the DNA TGTGCCAGCAGCTTAGTGTCGGGGGGAGATACGCAGTATTTT.

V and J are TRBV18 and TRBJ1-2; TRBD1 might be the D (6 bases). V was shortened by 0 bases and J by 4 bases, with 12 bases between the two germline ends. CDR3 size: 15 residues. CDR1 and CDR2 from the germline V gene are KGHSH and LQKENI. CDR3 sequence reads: CASSPPFSRGYGYTF. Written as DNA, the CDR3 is TGTGCCAGCTCACCACCGTTCTCCAGGGGCTATGGCTACACCTTC.

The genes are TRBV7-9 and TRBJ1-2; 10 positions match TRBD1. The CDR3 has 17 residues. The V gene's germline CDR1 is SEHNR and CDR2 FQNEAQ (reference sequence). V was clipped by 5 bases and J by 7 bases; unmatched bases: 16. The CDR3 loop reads CASSAQFRDRGFGGYTF. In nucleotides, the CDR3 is TGTGCCAGCAGCGCCCAATTCCGGGACAGGGGATTTGGTGGCTACACCTTC.

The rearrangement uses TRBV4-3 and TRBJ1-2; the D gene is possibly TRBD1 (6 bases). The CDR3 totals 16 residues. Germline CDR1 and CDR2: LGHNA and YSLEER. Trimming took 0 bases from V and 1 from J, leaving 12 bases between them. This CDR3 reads CASSQDGMGHNYGYTF. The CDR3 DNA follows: TGCGCCAGCAGCCAAGACGGGATGGGACATAACTATGGCTACACCTTC.

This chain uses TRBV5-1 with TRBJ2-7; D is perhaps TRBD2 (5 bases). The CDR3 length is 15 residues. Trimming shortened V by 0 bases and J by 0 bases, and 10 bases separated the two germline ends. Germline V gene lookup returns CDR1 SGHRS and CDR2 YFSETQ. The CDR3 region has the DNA TGCGCCAGCAGCTTGGCCGGACTTACCTCCTACGAGCAGTACTTC. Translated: CASSLAGLTSYEQYF.

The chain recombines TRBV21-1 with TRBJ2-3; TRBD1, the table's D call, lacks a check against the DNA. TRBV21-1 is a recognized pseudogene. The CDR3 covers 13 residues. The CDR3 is CASSKGRTDTQYF. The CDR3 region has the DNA TGTGCCAGCAGCAAAGGCAGAACAGATACGCAGTATTTT.

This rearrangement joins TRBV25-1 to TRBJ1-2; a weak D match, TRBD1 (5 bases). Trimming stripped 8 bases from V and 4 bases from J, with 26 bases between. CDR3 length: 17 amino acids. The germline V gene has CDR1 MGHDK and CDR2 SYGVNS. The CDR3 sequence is CASSRRGEGKGRYGYTF. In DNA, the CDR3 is TGTGCCAGCTCCCGCCGGGGGGAGGGAAAGGGTCGCTATGGCTACACCTTC.

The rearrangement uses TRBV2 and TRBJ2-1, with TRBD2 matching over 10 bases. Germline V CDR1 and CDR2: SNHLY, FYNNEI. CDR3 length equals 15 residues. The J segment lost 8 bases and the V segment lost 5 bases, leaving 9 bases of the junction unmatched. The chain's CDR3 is CASSPNSGGPHEQFF. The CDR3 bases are TGTGCCAGCAGTCCCAATAGCGGGGGGCCCCATGAGCAGTTCTTC.

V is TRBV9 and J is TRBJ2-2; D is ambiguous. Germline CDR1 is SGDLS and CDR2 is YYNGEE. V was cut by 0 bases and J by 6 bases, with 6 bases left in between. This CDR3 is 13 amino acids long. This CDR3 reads CASSVARSGELFF. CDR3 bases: TGTGCCAGCAGCGTAGCGCGGTCCGGGGAGCTGTTTTTT. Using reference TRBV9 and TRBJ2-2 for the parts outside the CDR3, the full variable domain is DSGVTQTPKHLITATGQRVTLRCSPRSGDLSVYWYQQSLDQGLQFLIQYYNGEERAKGNILERFSAQQFPDLHSELNLSSLELGDSALYFCASSVARSGELFFGEGSRLTVL.

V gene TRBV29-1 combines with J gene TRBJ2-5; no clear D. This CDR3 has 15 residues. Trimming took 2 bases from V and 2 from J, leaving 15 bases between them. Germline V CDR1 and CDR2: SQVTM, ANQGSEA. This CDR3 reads CSVEFGRNIQETQYF. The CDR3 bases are TGCAGCGTTGAATTTGGCAGGAACATACAAGAGACCCAGTACTTC.

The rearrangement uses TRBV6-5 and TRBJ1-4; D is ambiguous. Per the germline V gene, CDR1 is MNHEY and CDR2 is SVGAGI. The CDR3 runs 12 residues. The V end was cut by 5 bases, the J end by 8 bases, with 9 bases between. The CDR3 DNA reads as TGTGCCAGCAGTCCCACATGGGAAAAACTGTTTTTT. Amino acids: CASSPTWEKLFF.